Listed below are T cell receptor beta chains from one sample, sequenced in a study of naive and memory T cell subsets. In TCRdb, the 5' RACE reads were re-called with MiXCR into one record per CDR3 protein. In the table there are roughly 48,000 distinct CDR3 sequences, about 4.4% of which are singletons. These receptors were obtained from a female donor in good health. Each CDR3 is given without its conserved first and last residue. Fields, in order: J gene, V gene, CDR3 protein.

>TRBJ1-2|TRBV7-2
ASSLGASPYGDT
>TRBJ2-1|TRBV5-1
ASSLGLAGGGNEQF
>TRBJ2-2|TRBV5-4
ASQRRAQETGELF
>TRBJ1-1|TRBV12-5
ASGLLSFPNTEAF
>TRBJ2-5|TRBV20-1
SAVRGTRVGQETQY
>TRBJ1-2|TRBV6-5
ASSWDRDYGYT
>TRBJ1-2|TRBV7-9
ASSMADRGSNYGYT
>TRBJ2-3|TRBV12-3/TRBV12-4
ASSPGGDTQY
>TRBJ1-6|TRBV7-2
VVASPYNSPLH
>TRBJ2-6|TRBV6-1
ASSEAWITVSSSGANVLT
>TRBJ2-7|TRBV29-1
SVRGHRDSSYEQY
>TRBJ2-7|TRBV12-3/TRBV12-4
ASSFSGDGEQY
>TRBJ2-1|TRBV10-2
ASRTTGGRPEQF
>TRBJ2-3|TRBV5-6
ASSSISAADTQY
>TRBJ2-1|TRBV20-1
SAERESSYNEQF